Below, 8 T cell receptor beta chains from the same sample are listed, as sequenced in a study of CD8+CD57+ T cells in acquired aplastic anemia. Profiling that covered TCR beta VDJ and CDR3 relied on genomic DNA as its template. Each CDR3 protein is one row after TCRdb ran MiXCR on the reads. The sample carries 80,000 or so distinct CDR3 sequences, around 44% recorded once. Sequencing input: sorted CD4+, CD8+, or CD8+CD57+ T cells (not recorded which) from PBMCs. These receptors were obtained from a human donor in good health, serving as a control.

The chain carries TRBV3-1 and TRBJ2-6; no clear D gene. The CDR3 is 15 amino acids. Trimming pared 0 bases from V and 3 bases from J, leaving 6 bases between. Germline CDR1 LGHDT, CDR2 YNNKEL (reference sequence). In nucleotides, the CDR3 is TGTGCCAGCAGCCAAGATATGGATGGGGCCAACGTCCTGACTTTC. Residues: CASSQDMDGANVLTF.

This clonotype was counted at least ten times. As DNA, the CDR3 is TGTGCCAGCAGATTCACCCTTGATAGCAATCAGCCCCAGCATTTT. Translating it yields CASRFTLDSNQPQHF. This chain links TRBV12-3 or TRBV12-4 with TRBJ1-5; D call uncertain. This CDR3 has 15 amino acids. V was clipped by 6 bases and J by 0 bases, with 12 bases between them.

Points on this clonotype: A much larger clone sits a single nucleotide away, making a read error possible. The V and J genes are TRBV2 and TRBJ1-4; D not certain. Trimming removed 4 bases at V and 7 bases at J, with 13 bases between. This CDR3 region has 14 residues. Germline-derived CDR1 and CDR2 are SNHLY and FYNNEI. DNA of the CDR3: TGTGCCAGCAGTGTTATGAGGCAAGGTGAAAAACTGTTTTTT. Translation gives CASSVMRQGEKLFF.

This clonotype was found many times. The chain recombines TRBV12-3 or TRBV12-4 with TRBJ2-5; no clear D. The V gene lost 4 bases and the J gene lost 7 bases, with 10 bases spanning the gap. The CDR3 length is 12 residues. The CDR3 spells CASSSLLGTQYF. The CDR3 DNA is TGTGCCAGCAGTTCCCTGTTGGGGACCCAGTACTTC.

This clonotype has at least ten counts. The chain employs TRBV7-2 and TRBJ1-2; 12 bases are a match to TRBD1. The J segment lost 4 bases and the V segment lost 5 bases, leaving 8 bases of the junction unmatched. The germline V gene encodes CDR1 SGHTA and CDR2 FQGNSA. The CDR3 runs 16 residues. The CDR3 DNA sequence: TGTGCCAGCAGCGCGGGACAGGGGGCCTTTGGCTATGGCTACACCTTC. Its translation: CASSAGQGAFGYGYTF.

Concerning this clonotype: With a much larger clone just one base away, this may be a read error. This sequence joins TRBV9 and TRBJ1-4; D not certain. Germline V gene sequence: CDR1 SGDLS, CDR2 YYNGEE. The length of the CDR3 is 13 residues. CDR3 amino acids: CANSVVRVKKLFF. Here the CDR3 DNA reads TGTGCCAACAGCGTAGTTAGAGTGAAAAAACTGTTTTTT. Looking up the rest from reference TRBV9 and TRBJ1-4 gives the full variable domain: DSGVTQTPKHLITATGQRVTLRCSPRSGDLSVYWYQQSLDQGLQFLIQYYNGEERAKGNILERFSAQQFPDLHSELNLSSLELGDSALYFCANSVVRVKKLFFGSGTQLSVL.

In the case of this clonotype: This clone may be a read error of a much larger clone one base away. This chain connects TRBV12-3 or TRBV12-4 to TRBJ1-2; 10 bases agree with TRBD1. This CDR3 spans 19 amino acids. In nucleotides, the CDR3 is TGTGCCAGCAACGCGCCGGGACAGGGGACCTTCCGTATATCTGCGGGCTGCACCTTC. This sequence encodes CASNAPGQGTFRISAGCTF.

This clonotype was seen many times. The chain recombines TRBV4-2 with TRBJ2-1, with 10 bases aligning to TRBD2. The CDR3 runs 15 residues. J gave up 8 bases and V 1 base, and 5 bases lay outside the gene matches. Per the germline V gene, CDR1 is LGHNA and CDR2 is YNFKEQ. The CDR3, as DNA: TGTGCCAGCAGCCAAGTTACTAGCGGGATTTATGAGCAGTTCTTC. Protein product: CASSQVTSGIYEQFF.